Presented here are 3 T cell receptor beta chains from one specimen sequenced in a study of Graves' ophthalmopathy and Graves' hyperthyroidism. Beta-chain TCR CDR3 regions were amplified from RNA transcripts. After a first-round RT-PCR with HTBI primers, a second-round multiplex PCR was run. Via MiXCR, TCRdb re-called the multiplex PCR reads, giving one row per CDR3 protein. The sample lists roughly 600,000 distinct CDR3 sequences, roughly 40% occurring once. The sequencing sample was made of peripheral blood or thyroid tissue (not recorded which). Receptor source: an adult man with Graves' hyperthyroidism.

This clonotype was counted ten times or more. The chain carries TRBV7-9 and TRBJ1-2, with D maybe TRBD1 (5 bases). The CDR3 covers 15 residues. Germline V gene data show CDR1 as SEHNR and CDR2 as FQNEAQ (reference sequence). V was shortened by 1 base and J by 5 bases, with 14 bases between the two germline ends. The DNA of the CDR3 is TGTGCCAGCAGCTTAGTAGGCAGGGAAGGGTATGGCTACACCTTC. This sequence encodes CASSLVGREGYGYTF. Full variable domain (outside the CDR3, taken from reference TRBV7-9 and TRBJ1-2): DTGVSQNPRHKITKRGQNVTFRCDPISEHNRLYWYRQTLGQGPEFLTYFQNEAQLEKSRLLSDRFSAERPKGSFSTLEIQRTEQGDSAMYLCASSLVGREGYGYTFGSGTRLTVV.

This clonotype was observed at least ten times. This chain uses TRBV9 with TRBJ1-2; D gene unclear. This CDR3 has 16 residues. V was cut by 3 bases and J by 2 bases, with 17 bases left in between. Germline V gives CDR1 SGDLS, CDR2 YYNGEE. The CDR3 spells CASSAHHKTVNYGYTF. The CDR3 bases are TGTGCCAGCAGCGCCCACCACAAGACGGTGAACTATGGCTACACCTTC.

The CDR3 is CASSLTQLRDSEQFF. The DNA for the CDR3 is TGTGCCAGCAGCTTAACCCAGCTCCGTGACAGTGAGCAGTTCTTC. This chain links TRBV7-8 with TRBJ2-5; the D gene is possibly TRBD1 (5 bases). The J call may be incorrect, as the DNA end agrees better with TRBJ2-1. The CDR3 consists of 15 residues. The germline CDR1 and CDR2 sequences are SGHVS and FQNEAQ.